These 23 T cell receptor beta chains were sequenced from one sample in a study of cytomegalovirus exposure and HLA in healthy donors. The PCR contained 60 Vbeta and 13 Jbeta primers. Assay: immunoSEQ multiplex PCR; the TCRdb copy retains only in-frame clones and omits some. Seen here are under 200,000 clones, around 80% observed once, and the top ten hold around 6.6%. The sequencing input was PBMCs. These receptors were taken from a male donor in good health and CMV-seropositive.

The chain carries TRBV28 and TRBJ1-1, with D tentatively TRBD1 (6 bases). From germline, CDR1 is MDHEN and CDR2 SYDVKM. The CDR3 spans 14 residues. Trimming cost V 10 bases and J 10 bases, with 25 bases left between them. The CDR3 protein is CATHLSTGGYGAFF. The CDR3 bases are TGTGCCACCCATTTATCGACAGGCGGGTACGGAGCTTTCTTT.

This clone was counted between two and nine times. This chain's CDR3 is CASSLDRGKQFF. The DNA of the CDR3 is TGTGCCAGCAGCTTAGATCGGGGAAAGCAGTTCTTC. The V and J genes are TRBV11-2 and TRBJ2-1, with TRBD2 as a possible D gene (5 bases). The germline V and J ends were trimmed by 0 bases and 11 bases, with 8 bases remaining between them. CDR3 size: 12 residues. Germline CDR1 reads SGHAT; CDR2 reads FQNNGV.

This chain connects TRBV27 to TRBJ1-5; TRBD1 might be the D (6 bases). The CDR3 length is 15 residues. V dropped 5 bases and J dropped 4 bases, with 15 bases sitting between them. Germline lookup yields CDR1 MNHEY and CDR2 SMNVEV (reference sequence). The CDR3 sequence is CASSPLDSLNQPQHF. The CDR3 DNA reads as TGTGCCAGCAGTCCCTTGGACAGCTTGAATCAGCCCCAGCATTTT.

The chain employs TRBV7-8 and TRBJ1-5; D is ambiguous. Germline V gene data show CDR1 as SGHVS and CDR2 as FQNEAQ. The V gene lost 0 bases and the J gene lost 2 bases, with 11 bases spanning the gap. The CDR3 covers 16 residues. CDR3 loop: CASSLAPGAGNQPQHF. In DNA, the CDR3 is TGTGCCAGCAGCTTAGCCCCGGGAGCGGGCAATCAGCCCCAGCATTTT.

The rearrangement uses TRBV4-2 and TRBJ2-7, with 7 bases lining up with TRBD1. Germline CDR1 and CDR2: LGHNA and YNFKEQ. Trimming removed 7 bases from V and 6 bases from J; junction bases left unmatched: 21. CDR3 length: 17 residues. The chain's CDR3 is CASTRATLRIGGGEQYF. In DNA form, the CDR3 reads TGTGCCAGCACCCGAGCCACCCTAAGGATAGGGGGCGGCGAGCAGTACTTC.

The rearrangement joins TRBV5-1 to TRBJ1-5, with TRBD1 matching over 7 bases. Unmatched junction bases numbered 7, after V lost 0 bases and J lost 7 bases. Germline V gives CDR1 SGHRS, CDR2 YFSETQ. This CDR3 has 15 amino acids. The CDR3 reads CASSLEGGGGQPQHF. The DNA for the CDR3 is TGCGCCAGCAGCTTGGAAGGAGGGGGCGGACAGCCCCAGCATTTT. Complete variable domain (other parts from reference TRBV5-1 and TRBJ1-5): KAGVTQTPRYLIKTRGQQVTLSCSPISGHRSVSWYQQTPGQGLQFLFEYFSETQRNKGNFPGRFSGRQFSNSRSEMNVSTLELGDSALYLCASSLEGGGGQPQHFGDGTRLSIL.

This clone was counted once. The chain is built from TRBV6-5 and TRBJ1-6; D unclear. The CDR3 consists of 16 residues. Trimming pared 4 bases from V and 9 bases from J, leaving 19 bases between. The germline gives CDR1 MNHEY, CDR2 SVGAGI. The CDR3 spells CASSSDRPRGFSPLHF. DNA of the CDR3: TGTGCCAGCAGTTCTGATCGGCCCCGAGGGTTTTCACCCCTCCACTTT.

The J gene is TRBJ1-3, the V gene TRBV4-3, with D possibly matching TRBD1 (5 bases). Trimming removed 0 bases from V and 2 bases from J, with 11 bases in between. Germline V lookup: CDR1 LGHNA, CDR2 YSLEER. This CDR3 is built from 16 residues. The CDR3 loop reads CASSQENRTPGNTIYF. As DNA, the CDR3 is TGCGCCAGCAGCCAAGAGAACAGGACCCCTGGAAACACCATATATTTT.

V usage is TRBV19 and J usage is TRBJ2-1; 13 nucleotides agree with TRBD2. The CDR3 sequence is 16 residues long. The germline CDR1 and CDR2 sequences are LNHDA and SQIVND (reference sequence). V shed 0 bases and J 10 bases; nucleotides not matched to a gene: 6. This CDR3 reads CASSIDRLAGGEEQFF. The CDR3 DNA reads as TGTGCCAGTAGTATAGATCGACTAGCGGGAGGTGAGGAGCAGTTCTTC.

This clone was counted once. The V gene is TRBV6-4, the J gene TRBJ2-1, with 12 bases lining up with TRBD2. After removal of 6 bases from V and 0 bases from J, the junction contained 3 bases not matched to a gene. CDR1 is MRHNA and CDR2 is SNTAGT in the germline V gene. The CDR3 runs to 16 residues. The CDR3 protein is CASSALAGGSYNEQFF. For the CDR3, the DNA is TGTGCCAGCAGCGCACTAGCGGGGGGCTCCTACAATGAGCAGTTCTTC.

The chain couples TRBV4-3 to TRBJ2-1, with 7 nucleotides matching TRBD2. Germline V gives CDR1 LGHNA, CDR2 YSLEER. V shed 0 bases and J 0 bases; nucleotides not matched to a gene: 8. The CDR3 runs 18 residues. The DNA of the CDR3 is TGCGCCAGCAGCCAAGAAGGACTAGAGCGGGGCTCCTACAATGAGCAGTTCTTC. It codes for CASSQEGLERGSYNEQFF.

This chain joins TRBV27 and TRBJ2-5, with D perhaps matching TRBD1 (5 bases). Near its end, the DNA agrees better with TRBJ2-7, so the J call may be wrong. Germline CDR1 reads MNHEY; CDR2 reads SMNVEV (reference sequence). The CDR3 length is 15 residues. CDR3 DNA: TGTGCCAGCTGCCCCCTAGGGGTCCCCAACTACGAGCAGTACTTC. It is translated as CASCPLGVPNYEQYF.

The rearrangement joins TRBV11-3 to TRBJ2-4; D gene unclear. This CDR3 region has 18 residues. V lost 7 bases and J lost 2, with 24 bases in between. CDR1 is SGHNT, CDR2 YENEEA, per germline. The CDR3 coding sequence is TGTGCCAGCAACGAGCCGCTTAAGCTCCGCACCACCAAAAACATTCAGTACTTC. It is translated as CASNEPLKLRTTKNIQYF.

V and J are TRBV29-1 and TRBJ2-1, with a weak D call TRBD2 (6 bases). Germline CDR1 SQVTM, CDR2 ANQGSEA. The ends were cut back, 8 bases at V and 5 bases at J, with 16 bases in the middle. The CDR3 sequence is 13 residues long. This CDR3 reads CSSHSGKNNEQFF. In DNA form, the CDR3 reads TGCAGCTCCCATAGCGGAAAGAACAATGAGCAGTTCTTC.

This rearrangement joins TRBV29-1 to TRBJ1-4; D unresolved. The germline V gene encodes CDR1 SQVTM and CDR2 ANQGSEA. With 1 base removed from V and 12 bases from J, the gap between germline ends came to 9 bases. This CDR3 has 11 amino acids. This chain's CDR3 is CSVEARRQLFF. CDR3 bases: TGCAGCGTTGAAGCGCGGCGTCAACTGTTTTTT.

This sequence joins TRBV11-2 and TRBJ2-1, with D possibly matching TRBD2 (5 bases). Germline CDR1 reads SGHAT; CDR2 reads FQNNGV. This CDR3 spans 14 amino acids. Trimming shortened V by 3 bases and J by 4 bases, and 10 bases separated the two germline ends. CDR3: CASSFLSGYNEQFF. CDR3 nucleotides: TGTGCCAGCAGCTTCCTAAGCGGTTACAATGAGCAGTTCTTC.

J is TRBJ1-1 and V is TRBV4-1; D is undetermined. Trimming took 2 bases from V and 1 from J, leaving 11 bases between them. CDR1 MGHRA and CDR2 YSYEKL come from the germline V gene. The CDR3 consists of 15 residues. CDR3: CASSQYGSGNTEAFF. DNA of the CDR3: TGCGCCAGCAGCCAATATGGTTCGGGGAACACTGAAGCTTTCTTT.

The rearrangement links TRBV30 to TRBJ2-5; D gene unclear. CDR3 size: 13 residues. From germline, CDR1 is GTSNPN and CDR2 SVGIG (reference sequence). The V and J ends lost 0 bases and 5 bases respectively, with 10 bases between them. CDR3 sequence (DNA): TGTGCCTGGAGTGTAACCGGGTCCGAGACCCAGTACTTC. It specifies CAWSVTGSETQYF.

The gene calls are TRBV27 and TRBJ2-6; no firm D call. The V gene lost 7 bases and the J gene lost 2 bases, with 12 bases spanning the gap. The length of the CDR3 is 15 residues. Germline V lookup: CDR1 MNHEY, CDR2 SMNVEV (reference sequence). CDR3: CASKFGATGANVLTF. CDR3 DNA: TGTGCCAGCAAATTTGGTGCGACTGGGGCCAACGTCCTGACTTTC.

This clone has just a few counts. CDR3 in DNA: TGTGCCAGCAGTTCAACAGGGGGCTCCTACAATGAGCAGTTCTTC. Amino acids: CASSSTGGSYNEQFF. The genes are TRBV28 and TRBJ2-1, with TRBD1 matching 8 bases. V lost 4 bases to trimming and J lost 0 bases; unmatched junction nucleotides: 2. Germline loops: CDR1 MDHEN, CDR2 SYDVKM. This CDR3 is built from 15 residues.

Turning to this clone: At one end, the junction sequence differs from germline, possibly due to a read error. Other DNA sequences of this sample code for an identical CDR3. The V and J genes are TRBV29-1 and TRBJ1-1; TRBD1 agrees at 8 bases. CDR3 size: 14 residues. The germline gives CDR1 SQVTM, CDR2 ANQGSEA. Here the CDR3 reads CSASRQGLNTEAFF. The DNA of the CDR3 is TGCAGCGCCTCCCGACAGGGGCTGAACACTGAAGCTTTCTTC.

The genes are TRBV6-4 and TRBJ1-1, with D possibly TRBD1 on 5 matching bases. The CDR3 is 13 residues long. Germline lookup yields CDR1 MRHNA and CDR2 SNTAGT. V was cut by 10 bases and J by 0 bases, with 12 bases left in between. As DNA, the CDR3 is TGTGCCACCGACAGATTAATGAACACTGAAGCTTTCTTT. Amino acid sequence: CATDRLMNTEAFF.

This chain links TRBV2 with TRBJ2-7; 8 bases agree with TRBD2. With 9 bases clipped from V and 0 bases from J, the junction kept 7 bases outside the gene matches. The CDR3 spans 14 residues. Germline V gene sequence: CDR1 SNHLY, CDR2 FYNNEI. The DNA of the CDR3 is TGTGCCAGTGTGGGGGGGACTAGCTCCTACGAGCAGTACTTC. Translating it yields CASVGGTSSYEQYF.